The 28 T cell receptor beta chains reported below all come from one sample, sequenced in a study of T cell repertoires in cytomegalovirus infection. No antigen has been assigned to these receptors. A single record per CDR3 protein comes from TCRdb applying MiXCR to the reads. The sample has 570,000 or so distinct CDR3 sequences, under 45% seen once. This specimen consisted of cultured PBMCs, obtained from culture after CMV antigen stimulation. The origin of the receptors is a human donor in good health (CMV status not recorded). Some clones in this sample may be carry-over from other donors' samples.

V and J are TRBV7-8 and TRBJ2-7; possibly TRBD1 or TRBD2 for D (5 bases each). V was shortened by 7 bases and J by 2 bases, with 15 bases between the two germline ends. The CDR3 extends over 14 amino acids. CDR1 SGHVS and CDR2 FQNEAQ come from the germline V gene. CDR3 residues: CASKPGRTTYEQYF. CDR3 sequence (DNA): TGTGCCAGCAAACCGGGACGGACCACCTACGAGCAGTACTTC.

A note on this clonotype: At one boundary the junction diverges from the germline segment, which might be a read error. The V gene is TRBV11-2, the J gene TRBJ2-2; D perhaps matches TRBD2 (5 bases). This CDR3 spans 15 amino acids. Germline-derived CDR1 and CDR2 are SGHAT and FQNNGV. CDR3 bases: TGTGCCAACAGCCTCCGTGGGAGTGGGGCCGGGGAGCTGTTTTTT. As protein: CANSLRGSGAGELFF.

A word on this clonotype: The CDR3 ends on some other residue instead of the conserved phenylalanine or tryptophan, so this is likely a read error. The J gene is TRBJ2-1, the V gene TRBV12-3 or TRBV12-4, with D unclear. Trimming pared 7 bases from V and 8 bases from J, leaving 18 bases between. The CDR3 has 14 residues. CDR3 in amino acids: CASIPGFPHDEQFV. The CDR3 nucleotides read TGTGCCAGCATCCCGGGCTTCCCTCATGATGAGCAGTTCGTC.

This chain links TRBV5-1 with TRBJ2-7; the D gene is possibly TRBD1 (5 bases). Germline V CDR1 and CDR2: SGHRS, YFSETQ. V lost 0 bases and J lost 3, with 10 bases in between. CDR3 length equals 14 residues. CDR3 residues: CASSLVGASYEQYF. The CDR3 nucleotides are TGCGCCAGCAGCTTGGTTGGGGCAAGCTACGAGCAGTACTTC.

This clonotype appeared a single time. The chain carries TRBV7-6 and TRBJ1-4; 8 bases are a match to TRBD1. Germline V CDR1 and CDR2: SGHVS, FNYEAQ. CDR3 length equals 15 residues. J was trimmed by 3 bases and V by 5 bases; bases with no gene match: 5. This chain's CDR3 is CASSTTGGSNEKLFF. CDR3 nucleotides: TGTGCCAGCAGCACTACAGGGGGATCTAATGAAAAACTGTTTTTT.

V is TRBV6-6 and J is TRBJ2-5; either TRBD1 or TRBD2 may fit D (5 bases each). The V gene's germline CDR1 is MNHNY and CDR2 SVGAGI (reference sequence). The CDR3 consists of 15 residues. Between the trimmed V and J ends, which lost 1 base and 2 bases, there was a span of 11 bases. The DNA of the CDR3 is TGTGCCAGCAGTTACTACCGGGACCCGCAAGAGACCCAGTACTTC. Translation gives CASSYYRDPQETQYF.

The chain employs TRBV29-1 and TRBJ2-7; D remains ambiguous. Germline V lookup: CDR1 SQVTM, CDR2 ANQGSEA. This CDR3 comprises 12 residues. The V end was cut by 6 bases, the J end by 5 bases, with 14 bases between. In DNA, the CDR3 is TGCAGCGTCCGATACACAGACGACGAGCAGTACTTC. This sequence encodes CSVRYTDDEQYF.

V usage is TRBV19 and J usage is TRBJ1-2; the match to TRBD1 covers 8 bases. The V gene's germline CDR1 is LNHDA and CDR2 SQIVND (reference sequence). Losses at the gene ends were 5 bases for V and 1 base for J; bases not matched to a gene: 9. The CDR3 totals 16 residues. The CDR3 bases are TGTGCCAGTAGTGCTAACGGACAGGGAGGTAACTATGGCTACACCTTC. Its protein is CASSANGQGGNYGYTF.

The chain carries TRBV29-1 and TRBJ2-3, with TRBD1 identical over 7 bases. CDR3 size: 14 residues. Germline assignment: CDR1 SQVTM and CDR2 ANQGSEA. The J segment lost 2 bases and the V segment lost 7 bases, leaving 9 bases of the junction unmatched. CDR3 in amino acids: CSAKGQTTTDTQYF. CDR3 DNA: TGCAGCGCCAAGGGACAGACAACCACAGATACGCAGTATTTT.

The V and J genes are TRBV19 and TRBJ1-1; 7 bases are a match to TRBD1. The CDR3 has 15 residues. Per germline, CDR1 LNHDA and CDR2 SQIVND (reference sequence). V shed 2 bases, J shed 0 bases, and the junction held 3 bases outside the gene matches. The CDR3 loop is CASSITGALNTEAFF. CDR3 DNA sequence: TGTGCCAGTAGTATAACAGGGGCCCTGAACACTGAAGCTTTCTTT.

The chain is built from TRBV6-1 and TRBJ1-1, with D perhaps TRBD1 (6 bases). V lost 4 bases to trimming and J lost 7 bases, with 13 bases between them. The germline gives CDR1 MNHNS, CDR2 SASEGT. CDR3 size: 13 residues. Here the CDR3 DNA reads TGTGCCAGCAGTGCCGACAGGATCCATGAAGCTTTCTTT. It codes for CASSADRIHEAFF.

V and J are TRBV19 and TRBJ2-3, with 8 bases matching TRBD1. This CDR3 spans 14 amino acids. CDR1 is LNHDA and CDR2 is SQIVND in the germline V gene (reference sequence). With V trimmed by 7 bases and J by 3 bases, 6 bases remained unmatched. CDR3 loop: CASTQGAATDTQYF. In DNA form, the CDR3 reads TGTGCCAGTACCCAGGGGGCAGCGACAGATACGCAGTATTTT.

The rearrangement uses TRBV29-1 and TRBJ2-7, with D perhaps assigned TRBD1 or TRBD2 (5 bases each). Trimming cost V 6 bases and J 5 bases, with 14 bases left between them. This CDR3 spans 12 amino acids. Germline loops: CDR1 SQVTM, CDR2 ANQGSEA. This CDR3 is CSVLPGGHEQYF. The CDR3 nucleotides read TGCAGCGTACTCCCTGGGGGTCACGAGCAGTACTTC.

In its sample, this clonotype was seen a few times. The J gene is TRBJ1-1, the V gene TRBV7-2, with D tentatively TRBD1 (5 bases). The CDR3 has 15 residues. Per the germline V gene, CDR1 is SGHTA and CDR2 is FQGNSA. Trimming left V 0 bases short and J 0 bases short, with 8 bases between. CDR3 nucleotide sequence: TGTGCCAGCAGCTTAGCGGGGGGAATGAACACTGAAGCTTTCTTT. It codes for CASSLAGGMNTEAFF. The variable domain in full, completed from reference TRBV7-2 and TRBJ1-1, reads GAGVSQSPSNKVTEKGKDVELRCDPISGHTALYWYRQSLGQGLEFLIYFQGNSAPDKSGLPSDRFSAERTGGSVSTLTIQRTQQEDSAVYLCASSLAGGMNTEAFFGQGTRLTVV.

The rearrangement joins TRBV7-3 to TRBJ1-2, with 10 positions matching TRBD1. With 5 bases clipped from V and 7 bases from J, the junction kept 7 bases outside the gene matches. Germline CDR1 is SGHTA and CDR2 is FQGTGA. The CDR3 covers 14 residues. DNA for the CDR3: TGTGCCAGCAGCCACGACAGGGGGCTAGTTGGCTACACCTTC. As protein: CASSHDRGLVGYTF.

The CDR3, as DNA: TGTGCCAGCAGCCTCACAGGGGCGGAAAACACTGAAGCTTTCTTT. Its protein product is CASSLTGAENTEAFF. This chain uses TRBV7-2 with TRBJ1-1; 7 positions match TRBD1. Germline V gene data show CDR1 as SGHTA and CDR2 as FQGNSA. The length of the CDR3 is 15 residues. J lost 2 bases, V lost 5 bases, and 8 bases had no gene match.

This chain connects TRBV6-2 or TRBV6-3 to TRBJ2-7; 8 positions match TRBD1. The V gene's germline CDR1 is MNHEY and CDR2 SVGEGT. The V segment lost 5 bases and the J segment 12 bases; nucleotides outside the gene matches: 6. This CDR3 has 11 residues. CDR3 in DNA: TGTGCCAGCAGTGGTGGACAGGGTGGGTACTTC. Translated, it gives CASSGGQGGYF.

This sequence joins TRBV28 and TRBJ1-6; possible D gene TRBD1, 5 bases. Per germline, CDR1 MDHEN and CDR2 SYDVKM. With 5 bases removed from V and 14 bases from J, the gap between germline ends came to 16 bases. CDR3 length: 13 residues. This CDR3 reads CASSGVDKITLHF. The CDR3 DNA sequence: TGTGCCAGCAGTGGTGTGGACAAGATCACCCTCCACTTT.

J is TRBJ2-5 and V is TRBV9; 7 nucleotides match TRBD1. V gave up 0 bases and J gave up 3 bases; unmatched junction bases: 5. This CDR3 is 15 amino acids long. Germline-derived CDR1 and CDR2 are SGDLS and YYNGEE. In DNA form, the CDR3 reads TGTGCCAGCAGCGTAGCAGGGACAGTTGAAGAGACCCAGTACTTC. Residues: CASSVAGTVEETQYF.

The rearrangement joins TRBV10-3 to TRBJ1-1, with a weak D call TRBD1 (6 bases). CDR1 and CDR2 (germline): ENHRY, SYGVKD. The CDR3 length is 14 residues. Trimming removed 6 bases from V and 0 bases from J, with 11 bases in between. In nucleotides, the CDR3 is TGTGCCATCAGCCGCCGGGACATGAACACTGAAGCTTTCTTT. Translating it yields CAISRRDMNTEAFF.

This clonotype was observed once. J is TRBJ1-6 and V is TRBV19; D remains ambiguous. V lost 3 bases, J lost 8 bases, and 8 bases lay in between. There are 13 residues in the CDR3. The germline CDR1 and CDR2 sequences are LNHDA and SQIVND (reference sequence). CDR3 DNA sequence: TGTGCCAGTAGTATCATCACCGATTCACCCCTCCACTTT. Its protein is CASSIITDSPLHF.

In nucleotides, the CDR3 is TGTGCCAGCAGCCGGGAGGGGAGCTCCTATAATTCACCCCTCCACTTT. It yields the protein CASSREGSSYNSPLHF. The rearrangement links TRBV4-2 to TRBJ1-6, with D perhaps matching TRBD1 (5 bases). Germline CDR1 reads LGHNA; CDR2 reads YNFKEQ. V gave up 4 bases and J gave up 0 bases, with 10 bases separating them. The CDR3 runs to 16 residues.

The chain is built from TRBV11-2 and TRBJ1-1; D not certain. CDR1 and CDR2 (germline): SGHAT, FQNNGV. The CDR3 is 14 amino acids. Trimming removed 5 bases from V and 6 bases from J, with 16 bases in between. This CDR3 is CASSPIRGRPEAFF. The CDR3 region has the DNA TGTGCCAGCAGCCCTATCAGAGGGAGGCCTGAAGCTTTCTTT. Filled out from reference TRBV11-2 and TRBJ1-1, the complete variable domain reads EAGVAQSPRYKIIEKRQSVAFWCNPISGHATLYWYQQILGQGPKLLIQFQNNGVVDDSQLPKDRFSAERLKGVDSTLKIQPAKLEDSAVYLCASSPIRGRPEAFFGQGTRLTVV.

This clonotype has only a few counts. The J gene is TRBJ2-7, the V gene TRBV4-1; D uncertain. Germline CDR1 reads MGHRA; CDR2 reads YSYEKL. CDR3 length: 13 residues. Trimming cost V 2 bases and J 8 bases, with 13 bases left between them. The CDR3 loop is CASSQLTPTQQYF. CDR3 nucleotide sequence: TGCGCCAGCAGCCAACTGACCCCTACGCAGCAGTACTTC.

The sample holds a few counts of this clonotype. The chain uses TRBV7-2 and TRBJ2-7; 8 bases agree with TRBD1. Germline assignment: CDR1 SGHTA and CDR2 FQGNSA. The junction had 6 bases not matched to a gene; V was cut back by 2 bases and J by 3 bases. This CDR3 contains 15 residues. This CDR3 is CASSLLGQGIYEQYF. The DNA of the CDR3 is TGTGCCAGCAGCTTACTCGGACAGGGAATCTACGAGCAGTACTTC.

This clonotype was counted only a few times. The chain uses TRBV6-6 and TRBJ2-1, with TRBD2 as a possible D gene (5 bases). The V gene lost 4 bases and the J gene lost 7 bases, with 26 bases spanning the gap. The germline V gene has CDR1 MNHNY and CDR2 SVGAGI (reference sequence). This CDR3 spans 18 amino acids. CDR3 amino acids: CASSLRVEGVSSGNEQFF. CDR3 sequence (DNA): TGTGCCAGCAGTTTACGGGTTGAGGGAGTGTCTTCGGGAAATGAGCAGTTCTTC.

The chain joins TRBV2 to TRBJ2-1; 10 nucleotides agree with TRBD2. The CDR3 is 15 amino acids. Germline-derived CDR1 and CDR2 are SNHLY and FYNNEI. V shed 2 bases and J 10 bases; nucleotides not matched to a gene: 8. The CDR3: CASSESLAGDLEQFF. In nucleotides, the CDR3 is TGTGCCAGCAGTGAATCGCTAGCGGGGGACTTGGAGCAGTTCTTC.

This clonotype appeared a few times. The chain is built from TRBV7-2 and TRBJ2-7; TRBD2 aligns across 11 bases. The CDR3 sequence is 17 residues long. Per the germline V gene, CDR1 is SGHTA and CDR2 is FQGNSA. V trimming: 1 base; J trimming: 0 bases; junction bases outside the gene matches: 5. In nucleotides, the CDR3 is TGTGCCAGCAGCTTAGGGAGGACTAGCGGGCACTCCTACGAGCAGTACTTC. The encoded protein is CASSLGRTSGHSYEQYF.